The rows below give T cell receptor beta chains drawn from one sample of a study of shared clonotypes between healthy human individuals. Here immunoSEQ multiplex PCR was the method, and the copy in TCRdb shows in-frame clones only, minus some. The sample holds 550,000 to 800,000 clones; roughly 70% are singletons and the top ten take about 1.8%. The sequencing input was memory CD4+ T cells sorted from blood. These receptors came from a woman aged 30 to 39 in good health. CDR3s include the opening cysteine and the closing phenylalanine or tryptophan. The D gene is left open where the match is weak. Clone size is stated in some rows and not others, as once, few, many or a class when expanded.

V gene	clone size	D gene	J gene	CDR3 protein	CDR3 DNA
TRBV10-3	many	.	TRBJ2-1	CAISVNNEQFF	TGTGCCATCAGTGTGAACAATGAGCAGTTCTTC
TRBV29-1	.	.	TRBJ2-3	CSVAGTADTQYF	TGCAGCGTTGCCGGAACGGCGGATACGCAGTATTTT
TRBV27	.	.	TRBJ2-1	CASRMFADINEQFF	TGTGCCAGCCGAATGTTCGCCGACATAAATGAGCAGTTCTTC
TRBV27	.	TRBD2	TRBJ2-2	CASSLLASGIGGELFF	TGTGCCAGCAGTTTACTTGCTAGCGGGATTGGCGGGGAGCTGTTTTTT
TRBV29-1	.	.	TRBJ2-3	CSLYTFTDTQYF	TGCAGCCTGTACACCTTCACAGATACGCAGTATTTT
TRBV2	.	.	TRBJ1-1	CASKTQGIGTEAFF	TGTGCCAGCAAGACACAGGGAATCGGAACTGAAGCTTTCTTT
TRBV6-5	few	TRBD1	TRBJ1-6	CASSYSIQGARSPLHF	TGTGCCAGCAGTTACTCGATCCAGGGGGCAAGGTCACCCCTCCACTTT
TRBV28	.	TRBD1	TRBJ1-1	CASSPLDRGNTEAFF	TGTGCCAGCAGCCCCTTGGACAGGGGGAACACTGAAGCTTTCTTT
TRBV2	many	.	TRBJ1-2	CASSGFGIYGYTF	TGTGCCAGCAGTGGGTTTGGGATCTATGGCTACACCTTC
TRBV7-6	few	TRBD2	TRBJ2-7	CASSLAGLAEEQYF	TGTGCCAGCAGCTTAGCGGGACTAGCGGAGGAGCAGTACTTC
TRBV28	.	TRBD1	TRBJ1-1	CASSSTGGSTEAFF	TGTGCCAGCAGTTCGACAGGGGGCTCCACTGAAGCTTTCTTT
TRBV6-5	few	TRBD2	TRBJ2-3	CASSYGGSSVDTQYF	TGTGCCAGCAGTTACGGCGGGAGCTCTGTAGATACGCAGTATTTT
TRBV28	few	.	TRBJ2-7	CASSSAGTNLPEQYF	TGTGCCAGCAGTTCAGCAGGGACGAACCTACCCGAGCAGTACTTC
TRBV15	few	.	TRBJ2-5	CATSRADQETQYF	TGTGCCACCAGCAGGGCGGACCAAGAGACCCAGTACTTC
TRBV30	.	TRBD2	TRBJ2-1	CAWSVAGLAGGLIF	TGTGCCTGGAGTGTAGCAGGATTAGCGGGAGGTCTGATCTTC
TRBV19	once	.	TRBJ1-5	CASSGQSNQPQHF	TGTGCCAGTAGTGGACAGAGCAATCAGCCCCAGCATTTT
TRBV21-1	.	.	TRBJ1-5	CASSTEGGGLDDQPQHF	TGTGCCAGCAGCACCGAGGGAGGGGGTTTGGACGATCAGCCCCAGCATTTT
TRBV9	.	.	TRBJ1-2	CASSVRRTSIVNYGYTF	TGTGCCAGCAGCGTACGCCGCACCAGCATTGTTAACTATGGCTACACCTTC
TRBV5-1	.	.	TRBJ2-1	CASSLDSYSYNEQFF	TGCGCCAGCAGCTTAGACAGTTACTCCTACAATGAGCAGTTCTTC
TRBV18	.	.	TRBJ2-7	CASSLSGYEQYF	TGTGCCAGCTCACTATCCGGATACGAGCAGTACTTC
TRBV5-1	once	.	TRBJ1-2	CASSFGGNYGYTF	TGCGCCAGCAGCTTCGGGGGAAACTATGGCTACACCTTC
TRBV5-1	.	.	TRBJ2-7	CASSLGTSKYEQYF	TGCGCCAGCAGCTTGGGTACTAGCAAGTACGAGCAGTACTTC
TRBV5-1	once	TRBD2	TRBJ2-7	CASSSSGDYEQYF	TGCGCCAGCAGCTCTAGCGGCGACTACGAGCAGTACTTC
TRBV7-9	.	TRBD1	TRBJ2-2	CASSRTGGSGELFF	TGTGCCAGCAGCCGGACAGGGGGGTCCGGGGAGCTGTTTTTT
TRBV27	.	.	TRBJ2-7	CASSSLDRPGEQYF	TGTGCCAGCAGTTCTCTTGACAGGCCCGGCGAGCAGTACTTC
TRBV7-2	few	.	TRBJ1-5	CASSLAGLGSNQPQHF	TGTGCCAGCAGCTTAGCGGGACTGGGGAGCAATCAGCCCCAGCATTTT
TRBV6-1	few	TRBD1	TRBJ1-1	CASSERGQLTEAFF	TGTGCCAGCAGTGAAAGGGGACAGTTGACTGAAGCTTTCTTT
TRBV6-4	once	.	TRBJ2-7	CASSGDNCEQYF	TGTGCCAGCAGTGGGGACAACTGCGAGCAGTACTTC
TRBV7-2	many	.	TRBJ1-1	CASSPVGVMNTEAFF	TGTGCCAGCAGCCCGGTCGGAGTCATGAACACTGAAGCTTTCTTT
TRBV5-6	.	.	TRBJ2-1	CASSLSARDREQFF	TGTGCCAGCAGCTTGAGTGCCAGGGATCGAGAGCAGTTCTTC
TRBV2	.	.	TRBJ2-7	CAGHICLVGCEQYF	TGTGCCGGGCACATTTGTCTTGTGGGGTGCGAGCAGTACTTC
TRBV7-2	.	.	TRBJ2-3	CASSLVRGGRTLRDTQYF	TGTGCCAGCAGCTTAGTACGCGGTGGGAGGACCCTTAGAGATACGCAGTATTTT
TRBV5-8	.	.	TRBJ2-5	CASSLGLRGGSQETQYF	TGTGCCAGCAGCTTGGGCCTTCGAGGCGGGTCCCAAGAGACCCAGTACTTC
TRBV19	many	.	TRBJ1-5	CASSSGQLSNQPQHF	TGTGCCAGTAGTAGTGGACAGCTAAGCAATCAGCCCCAGCATTTT
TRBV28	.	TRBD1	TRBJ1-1	CASSLWWTGGAGTEAFF	TGTGCCAGCAGTTTATGGTGGACAGGGGGCGCGGGCACTGAAGCTTTCTTT
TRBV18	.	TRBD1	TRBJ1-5	CASSHNRGPQPQHF	TGTGCCAGCTCACACAACAGGGGGCCTCAGCCCCAGCATTTT
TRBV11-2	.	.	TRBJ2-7	CASSPSRVSYEQYF	TGTGCCAGCAGCCCCAGCAGGGTATCCTACGAGCAGTACTTC
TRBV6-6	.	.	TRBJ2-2	CASSSGEGVGTGELFF	TGTGCCAGCAGTTCGGGAGAGGGAGTGGGCACCGGGGAGCTGTTTTTT
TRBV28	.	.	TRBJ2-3	CASSLITDDADTQYF	TGTGCCAGCAGTTTAATAACAGATGATGCAGATACGCAGTATTTT
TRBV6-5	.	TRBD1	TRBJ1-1	CASRQGANTEAFF	TGTGCCAGTCGACAGGGAGCAAACACTGAAGCTTTCTTT
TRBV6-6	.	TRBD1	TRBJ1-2	CASSSWTGGNYGYTF	TGTGCCAGCAGTTCCTGGACAGGGGGCAACTATGGCTACACCTTC
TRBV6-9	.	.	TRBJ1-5	CASIFLRFLPRVREYQPQHF	TGTGCCAGCATCTTCTTGAGGTTTCTCCCTCGTGTAAGGGAATATCAGCCCCAGCATTTT
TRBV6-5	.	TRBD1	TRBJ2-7	CASSYSGTGGTHEQYF	TGTGCCAGCAGTTACTCGGGGACAGGGGGTACTCACGAGCAGTACTTC